The present T cell receptor beta chain was sequenced within a study of cytomegalovirus exposure and HLA in healthy donors. In the study overall: The approximately 680 first-cohort repertoires and the approximately 110 validation repertoires shared the same platform, a later analysis reported.

General observations from the study: The study put 150 or so TCR beta chains on its list as cytomegalovirus-associated. High specificity and sensitivity for cytomegalovirus status were reported for the classifier.

TCRdb's copy holds only in-frame clones and misses some; the assay was immunoSEQ multiplex PCR. The sample includes roughly 280,000 clones, 65% to 90% of them seen just once. About this clone: What it binds is unknown.

This receptor was obtained from a woman younger than 35 in good health and CMV-seronegative. The sequenced sample consisted of PBMCs.

CDR3 coding DNA: TGTGCCTATCGACAGGAACTCTCTGGAAACACCATATATTTT. Its translation is CAYRQELSGNTIYF. J is TRBJ1-3 and V is TRBV30; perhaps TRBD1 as D (6 bases). Germline V gene lookup returns CDR1 GTSNPN and CDR2 SVGIG (reference sequence). The CDR3 is 14 amino acids. V lost 7 bases to trimming and J lost 0 bases, with 13 bases between them.